Below, 10 T cell receptor beta chains from the same sample are listed, as sequenced in a study of radiation and T cells in renal cell carcinoma. Sequencing was performed with immunoSEQ multiplex PCR; in TCRdb, only in-frame clones are kept and a portion is missing. The sample lists 70,000 to 80,000 clones; 65% to 90% were seen once. This sample's time point: blood 2 weeks post-SBRT. Treatment of the sample: 15 Gy SBRT to primary tumor, nephrectomy 4 weeks later. The sample was blood, taken from a patient whose treatment included radiotherapy and nephrectomy. The receptor set was obtained from a woman aged 45 to 65 with renal cell carcinoma.

The chain joins TRBV7-2 to TRBJ1-1; D might be TRBD1 (5 bases). Trimming pared 3 bases from V and 3 bases from J, leaving 11 bases between. This CDR3 contains 14 residues. Germline CDR1 SGHTA, CDR2 FQGNSA. The CDR3 here is CASSFSGGDTEAFF. The DNA of the CDR3 is TGTGCCAGCAGCTTCTCCGGAGGGGACACTGAAGCTTTCTTT.

The V call is TRBV5-4, the J call TRBJ2-3; no firm D call. Trimming removed 6 bases at V and 0 bases at J, with 8 bases between. The CDR3 runs to 13 residues. Germline CDR1 SGHNT, CDR2 YYREEE (reference sequence). The chain's CDR3 is CASNPSSTDTQYF. The CDR3 DNA reads as TGTGCCAGCAACCCCTCAAGCACAGATACGCAGTATTTT.

The genes are TRBV7-9 and TRBJ2-5; no clear D gene. Trimming removed 7 bases at V and 5 bases at J, with 8 bases between. The CDR3 is 11 residues long. Germline assignment: CDR1 SEHNR and CDR2 FQNEAQ (reference sequence). CDR3 region: CASTDRETQYF. CDR3 nucleotides: TGTGCCAGCACCGACCGGGAGACCCAGTACTTC. Full variable domain (outside the CDR3, taken from reference TRBV7-9 and TRBJ2-5): DTGVSQNPRHKITKRGQNVTFRCDPISEHNRLYWYRQTLGQGPEFLTYFQNEAQLEKSRLLSDRFSAERPKGSFSTLEIQRTEQGDSAMYLCASTDRETQYFGPGTRLLVL.

The genes are TRBV19 and TRBJ2-6; D is perhaps TRBD2 (6 bases). The CDR3 sequence is 14 residues long. The germline V and J ends were trimmed by 10 bases and 2 bases, with 12 bases remaining between them. Germline loops: CDR1 LNHDA, CDR2 SQIVND (reference sequence). The DNA of the CDR3 is TGTGCCACCGCGGGGTCCCCTGGGGCCAACGTCCTGACTTTC. As protein: CATAGSPGANVLTF. The variable domain in full, completed from reference TRBV19 and TRBJ2-6, reads DGGITQSPKYLFRKEGQNVTLSCEQNLNHDAMYWYRQDPGQGLRLIYYSQIVNDFQKGDIAEGYSVSREKKESFPLTVTSAQKNPTAFYLCATAGSPGANVLTFGAGSRLTVL.

The chain employs TRBV7-9 and TRBJ1-1; a weak D match, TRBD1 (5 bases). CDR1 SEHNR and CDR2 FQNEAQ come from the germline V gene (reference sequence). The CDR3 totals 18 residues. The V end was cut by 3 bases, the J end by 0 bases, with 20 bases between. The CDR3 nucleotides are TGTGCCAGCAGCTTGCCGCAGGGAGGCAGTGAGGTGAACACTGAAGCTTTCTTT. Residues: CASSLPQGGSEVNTEAFF.

The chain has TRBV11-2 and TRBJ1-4; D call uncertain. The length of the CDR3 is 12 residues. V was trimmed by 8 bases and J by 8 bases, leaving 12 bases between them. Per germline, CDR1 SGHAT and CDR2 FQNNGV. The CDR3: CASGWGEEKLFF. The CDR3 nucleotides read TGTGCCAGCGGATGGGGTGAAGAAAAACTGTTTTTT. The whole variable domain, filled in from reference TRBV11-2 and TRBJ1-4, reads EAGVAQSPRYKIIEKRQSVAFWCNPISGHATLYWYQQILGQGPKLLIQFQNNGVVDDSQLPKDRFSAERLKGVDSTLKIQPAKLEDSAVYLCASGWGEEKLFFGSGTQLSVL.

The rearrangement links TRBV4-1 to TRBJ2-3; TRBD1 agrees at 8 bases. CDR1 is MGHRA and CDR2 is YSYEKL in the germline V gene. This CDR3 is 14 amino acids long. Germline trimming cut 4 bases from V and 3 bases from J; bases unmatched to any gene: 3. This chain's CDR3 is CASSPRQGTDTQYF. The CDR3 DNA sequence: TGCGCCAGCAGCCCGCGACAGGGGACAGATACGCAGTATTTT.

The genes are TRBV19 and TRBJ1-5; D is unresolved. This CDR3 is built from 12 residues. V was cut by 7 bases and J by 7 bases, with 11 bases left in between. Germline CDR1 and CDR2: LNHDA and SQIVND (reference sequence). Here the CDR3 reads CASNKGAQPQHF. The CDR3 region has the DNA TGTGCCAGTAACAAGGGAGCCCAGCCCCAGCATTTT.

This clone was observed a handful of times. The chain is built from TRBV5-6 and TRBJ1-1, with D perhaps matching TRBD1 (5 bases). The CDR3 is made up of 14 amino acids. V was shortened by 4 bases and J by 4 bases, with 14 bases between the two germline ends. From germline, CDR1 is SGHDT and CDR2 YYEEEE. In DNA form, the CDR3 reads TGTGCCAGCAGCCGGGGACGCCTAGGCACTGAAGCTTTCTTT. Its protein product is CASSRGRLGTEAFF.

This sequence joins TRBV7-2 and TRBJ2-5; TRBD2 matches at 16 bases. Germline-derived CDR1 and CDR2 are SGHTA and FQGNSA. Unmatched junction bases numbered 5, after V lost 0 bases and J lost 1 base. This CDR3 comprises 19 residues. Written as DNA, the CDR3 is TGTGCCAGCAGCTTAGCGGCCGGGACTAGCGGGGGGGGCCAAGAGACCCAGTACTTC. Translating gives CASSLAAGTSGGGQETQYF.